The 5 T cell receptor beta chains below were found in one sample sequenced in a study of T cell responses to AZD1222 COVID-19 vaccine listed by TCRdb under 2021. The sample's time point label, in plain terms: baseline before first vaccination. Library preparation employed the immunoSEQ multiplex PCR assay. TCRdb re-hosts the immuneACCESS table, in-frame sequences only. Its copies lack some clones; in the studies checked, an unresolved V gene accounts for under half of them, and the cause for the rest is not known. The sample profile shows 150,000 or so clones; about 91% of them were found once. The ten largest clones represent more than 1.2% of the sample. The sequenced sample was peripheral blood, obtained on day 0 of AZD1222 vaccination. The receptors shown here come from an adult in good health.

The rearrangement links TRBV18 to TRBJ1-4, with 8 bases lining up with TRBD1. Looked up from germline, CDR1 is KGHSH and CDR2 is LQKENI. The CDR3 totals 14 residues. V was pared by 4 bases and J by 7 bases, with 5 bases of the junction left unmatched. CDR3 loop: CASSRGTGIEKLFF. In DNA form, the CDR3 reads TGTGCCAGCTCACGGGGGACAGGCATTGAAAAACTGTTTTTT.

As for this clone: Other DNA variants within this sample encode the same CDR3. This rearrangement joins TRBV7-2 to TRBJ1-1; unclear D gene. CDR1 SGHTA and CDR2 FQGNSA come from the germline V gene. This CDR3 is built from 13 residues. The V end was cut by 3 bases, the J end by 1 base, with 6 bases between. DNA of the CDR3: TGTGCCAGCAGCTTTACAGAGAACACTGAAGCTTTCTTT. This encodes CASSFTENTEAFF. The variable domain in full, completed from reference TRBV7-2 and TRBJ1-1, reads GAGVSQSPSNKVTEKGKDVELRCDPISGHTALYWYRQSLGQGLEFLIYFQGNSAPDKSGLPSDRFSAERTGGSVSTLTIQRTQQEDSAVYLCASSFTENTEAFFGQGTRLTVV.

V gene TRBV24-1 combines with J gene TRBJ2-1; no clear D gene. Trimming pared 1 base from V and 10 bases from J, leaving 4 bases between. The CDR3 loop spans 11 amino acids. CDR1 and CDR2 from the germline V gene are KGHDR and SFDVKD. The CDR3 region is CATSDLYEQFF. CDR3 sequence (DNA): TGTGCCACCAGTGATTTATACGAGCAGTTCTTC.

The V and J genes are TRBV11-3 and TRBJ2-7; no firm D call. Germline-derived CDR1 and CDR2 are SGHNT and YENEEA. The CDR3 spans 15 residues. V shed 8 bases and J shed 3 bases, with 20 bases lying between them. The CDR3 sequence is CASGGRDPPLYEQYF. In DNA, the CDR3 is TGTGCCAGCGGCGGTAGGGATCCCCCTCTCTACGAGCAGTACTTC.

This sequence joins TRBV6-5 and TRBJ2-7; the D is unclear. V gave up 6 bases and J gave up 0 bases, with 9 bases separating them. This CDR3 comprises 13 residues. CDR1 and CDR2 from the germline V gene are MNHEY and SVGAGI. The CDR3 nucleotides read TGTGCCAGCAGAGGTACTATCTCCTACGAGCAGTACTTC. Amino acids: CASRGTISYEQYF.